This T cell receptor beta chain originates from a study of identical twins. A remark on this clonotype: The antigen remains undetermined.

TCRdb fed the 5' RACE reads into MiXCR, producing one record per CDR3 protein. The table lists hundreds of thousands of distinct CDR3 sequences, about 12% of them singletons. Regarding the study as a whole: Insertions were reduced in abundant cord blood beta clonotypes but not in memory repertoires. Among beta out-of-frame sequences, excess sharing between twins appeared weaker.

Deletions cut 1 base from V and 6 bases from J, with 12 bases between. The CDR3 runs to 14 residues. The data also belong to a second study, concerning yellow fever vaccine responses in identical twins.

This chain joins TRBV12-3 or TRBV12-4 and TRBJ1-2; no clear D. This TCR derives from a woman between 18 and 30 years old in good health. The sequenced sample was PBMCs. The CDR3 nucleotides are TGTGCCAGCAGTTTAGTTCAGGACCTGGATGGCTACACCTTC. Amino acid sequence: CASSLVQDLDGYTF.